This T cell receptor beta chain appears in the sequencing data of a study of blood T cell repertoires in COVID-19. TCRdb keeps only in-frame clones here, not all; method: immunoSEQ multiplex PCR. The sample consists of 470,000 or so clones, 80% to 90% of them appearing once. CDR3 size: 13 residues. Germline loops: CDR1 GTSNPN, CDR2 SVGIG (reference sequence). Trimming at V came to 4 bases and at J to 7 bases, leaving 1 base not matched to a gene. In its sample, this clone was seen once. Sequencing was done on a sample of peripheral blood. V and J are TRBV30 and TRBJ1-6; 10 nucleotides match TRBD1. The receptor comes from a woman in her twenties or thirties with acute or convalescent COVID-19. The CDR3 DNA follows: TGTGCCTGGACGGGACAGGGGAATTCACCCCTCCACTTT. Protein sequence: CAWTGQGNSPLHF.